This T cell receptor (beta chain) was profiled in a study of T cells expressing NK-cell markers. Study background: Sorted T-cell subsets CD3+CD56+NKG2C+, CD3+CD56+NKG2C- and CD3+CD56-NKG2C+ were TCR beta-sequenced.

On this clonotype itself: What it recognizes is unknown.

Germline V lookup: CDR1 DFQATT, CDR2 SNEGSKA (reference sequence). This CDR3 is 17 amino acids long. TCRdb reprocessed the 5' RACE reads; each CDR3 protein has one entry and no DNA is given. This table holds more than 120,000 distinct CDR3 sequences. Regarding the study as a whole: There were four donors in whom these clonotypes also led the CD3+CD56-NKG2C+ fraction. In five to seven donors, dominant CD3+CD56+NKG2C+ clonotypes ranked among the top 10 CD8+ clonotypes.

The chain links TRBV20-1 to TRBJ2-1; TCRdb lists TRBD2, though no DNA is available to test this call. The sequencing input was blood T cells: a sorted CD56 or NKG2C T cell subset, CD4+ or CD8+ T cells, or bulk PBMC T cells (not recorded which). This receptor was taken from a man between 18 and 29 years old in good health. The CDR3 reads CSASVLAEGVSYNEQFF.